This passage covers 29 T cell receptor beta chains from one sample sequenced in a study of Tregs in tolerant kidney transplant recipients. Mixed chimerism was transient after nonmyeloablative marrow transplants from related graft donors. Generated by immunoSEQ multiplex PCR, the TCRdb table keeps only in-frame clones and is missing some. The sample carries more than 20,000 clones, approximately 81% recorded once. Specimen: CD8+ T cells from blood (PBMCs), collected 6 months after the transplant. The source of these receptors is a human patient who received a combined kidney and bone marrow transplant. The graft donor may have given rise to some T cells.

For this clone: Other nucleotide sequences from this sample produce the same CDR3. The genes are TRBV4-3 and TRBJ2-1; TRBD1 is a possible D gene (6 bases). There are 15 residues in the CDR3. V dropped 0 bases and J dropped 3 bases, with 9 bases sitting between them. Germline V gene data show CDR1 as LGHNA and CDR2 as YSLEER. The CDR3 bases are TGCGCCAGCAGCCAAGATGGGGGCCGCTACAATGAGCAGTTCTTC. Its translation is CASSQDGGRYNEQFF.

The CDR3 sequence is CASRPSGGTYNEQFF. DNA for the CDR3: TGTGCCAGCAGACCCAGCGGGGGGACGTACAATGAGCAGTTCTTC. The V gene is TRBV6-5, the J gene TRBJ2-1; 9 bases align to TRBD2. The V segment lost 6 bases and the J segment 4 bases; nucleotides outside the gene matches: 7. The CDR3 contains 15 residues. Germline CDR1 reads MNHEY; CDR2 reads SVGAGI.

This clone has a handful of counts. The rearrangement uses TRBV4-2 and TRBJ2-4; the D gene is possibly TRBD1 (5 bases). This CDR3 spans 16 amino acids. The germline V gene encodes CDR1 LGHNA and CDR2 YNFKEQ. The germline V and J ends were trimmed by 0 bases and 7 bases, with 16 bases remaining between them. CDR3 DNA sequence: TGTGCCAGCAGCCAAGATCGGCAGGGTGTAGGGAACATTCAGTACTTC. Translated: CASSQDRQGVGNIQYF.

The sample holds a few counts of this clone. This chain links TRBV6-5 with TRBJ1-2, with a possible D match to TRBD1 (6 bases). The CDR3 has 13 amino acids. V was pared by 6 bases and J by 5 bases, with 13 bases between. Looked up from germline, CDR1 is MNHEY and CDR2 is SVGAGI. The CDR3 DNA is TGTGCCAGCAGCCCACTACAGGGATATGGCTACACCTTC. This codes for CASSPLQGYGYTF.

The sample holds a few counts of this clone. The chain links TRBV6-5 to TRBJ1-2; possible D gene TRBD1, 5 bases. This CDR3 is built from 12 residues. Germline CDR1 reads MNHEY; CDR2 reads SVGAGI. V lost 7 bases and J lost 8, with 14 bases in between. The chain's CDR3 is CASMWGSIGYTF. The DNA for the CDR3 is TGTGCCAGCATGTGGGGCTCGATAGGCTACACCTTC.

Worth noting for this clone: The sample has other DNA sequences that encode this CDR3 too. J is TRBJ2-3 and V is TRBV7-3, with 9 positions matching TRBD2. The CDR3 is 14 residues long. J gave up 3 bases and V 2 bases, and 0 bases lay outside the gene matches. Germline assignment: CDR1 SGHTA and CDR2 FQGTGA. CDR3 bases: TGTGCCAGCAGCTTACTAGCGGGAACAGATACGCAGTATTTT. Residues: CASSLLAGTDTQYF.

V usage is TRBV4-3 and J usage is TRBJ1-1; weak D call: TRBD1 (6 bases). Trimming left V 4 bases short and J 5 bases short, with 20 bases between. This CDR3 has 16 amino acids. Germline-derived CDR1 and CDR2 are LGHNA and YSLEER. The CDR3 sequence: CASSLSAGGAGTEAFF. The CDR3 nucleotides read TGCGCCAGCAGCCTCAGCGCCGGGGGGGCAGGGACTGAAGCTTTCTTT.

The V gene is TRBV6-4, the J gene TRBJ2-3; 7 positions match TRBD2. Per germline, CDR1 MRHNA and CDR2 SNTAGT. The J segment lost 3 bases and the V segment lost 0 bases, leaving 3 bases of the junction unmatched. The CDR3 is made up of 15 amino acids. The CDR3, as DNA: TGTGCCAGCAGTGACTCTGTCGGGAGGACAGATACGCAGTATTTT. Encoded protein: CASSDSVGRTDTQYF.

The chain has TRBV4-1 and TRBJ2-5, with 15 bases lining up with TRBD2. V shed 2 bases, J shed 0 bases, and the junction held 4 bases outside the gene matches. Germline values: CDR1 MGHRA, CDR2 YSYEKL. This CDR3 spans 18 amino acids. The chain's CDR3 is CASSQPGLAGGYQETQYF. CDR3 DNA: TGCGCCAGCAGCCAACCCGGACTAGCGGGAGGGTACCAAGAGACCCAGTACTTC.

The chain couples TRBV7-6 to TRBJ1-1; weak D call: TRBD1 (6 bases). The ends were cut back, 5 bases at V and 1 base at J, with 20 bases in the middle. The CDR3 contains 17 residues. Germline CDR1 SGHVS, CDR2 FNYEAQ. The CDR3 DNA reads TGTGCCAGCAGCAAAGCGGTAACAGGGAGGGAGAACACTGAAGCTTTCTTT. Its protein is CASSKAVTGRENTEAFF.

The genes are TRBV5-5 and TRBJ2-7; 7 nucleotides line up with TRBD1. This CDR3 region has 13 residues. The J segment lost 5 bases and the V segment lost 7 bases, leaving 9 bases of the junction unmatched. Germline V lookup: CDR1 SGHKS, CDR2 YYEKEE (reference sequence). In nucleotides, the CDR3 is TGTGCCAGCCAAGAGAGACAGGGCCACGAGCAGTACTTC. Its translation is CASQERQGHEQYF.

This clone was seen once. This rearrangement joins TRBV4-1 to TRBJ1-6; weak D call: TRBD1 (6 bases). Germline V gene data show CDR1 as MGHRA and CDR2 as YSYEKL. The CDR3 extends over 16 amino acids. Trimming took off 0 bases at V and 10 bases at J, with 16 bases between the two ends. CDR3 nucleotide sequence: TGCGCCAGCAGCCAAGAAAGAGGCAGGGGTGGATCACCCCTCCACTTT. Translated, it gives CASSQERGRGGSPLHF.

The rearrangement joins TRBV7-7 to TRBJ2-5; TRBD2 aligns across 10 bases. The CDR3 loop spans 15 amino acids. Germline assignment: CDR1 SSHAT and CDR2 FNYEAQ (reference sequence). With 5 bases clipped from V and 5 bases from J, the junction kept 8 bases outside the gene matches. The CDR3 bases are TGTGCCAGCAGCGCCGGACTAGCGGATGTCGAGACCCAGTACTTC. Protein product: CASSAGLADVETQYF.

This chain joins TRBV7-9 and TRBJ2-7; D is perhaps TRBD2 (6 bases). The CDR3 totals 14 residues. Germline-derived CDR1 and CDR2 are SEHNR and FQNEAQ (reference sequence). V lost 5 bases to trimming and J lost 2 bases, with 13 bases between them. The CDR3 DNA reads TGTGCCAGCAGCCGTACGGGGGAAACCTACGAGCAGTACTTC. Amino acid sequence: CASSRTGETYEQYF.

J is TRBJ2-3 and V is TRBV7-8, with 10 bases fitting TRBD2. With V trimmed by 7 bases and J by 1 base, 5 bases remained unmatched. Germline lookup yields CDR1 SGHVS and CDR2 FQNEAQ. This CDR3 is 15 amino acids long. DNA for the CDR3: TGTGCCAGCACTAGCGGGGGAGGTGGCACAGATACGCAGTATTTT. It encodes CASTSGGGGTDTQYF. Full variable domain (rest looked up from reference TRBV7-8 and TRBJ2-3): GAGVSQSPRYKVAKRGQDVALRCDPISGHVSLFWYQQALGQGPEFLTYFQNEAQLDKSGLPSDRFFAERPEGSVSTLKIQRTQQEDSAVYLCASTSGGGGTDTQYFGPGTRLTVL.

The rearrangement links TRBV7-9 to TRBJ1-6; D is ambiguous. Trimming took 6 bases from V and 8 from J, leaving 17 bases between them. Germline V gene lookup returns CDR1 SEHNR and CDR2 FQNEAQ (reference sequence). The length of the CDR3 is 15 residues. The CDR3 DNA reads TGTGCCAGCAGACCGGGTCTCCCGTACGATTCACCCCTCCACTTT. Translated: CASRPGLPYDSPLHF.

This clone was found a few times. The chain recombines TRBV4-2 with TRBJ2-2; 12 positions match TRBD2. Germline CDR1 is LGHNA and CDR2 is YNFKEQ. V was clipped by 2 bases and J by 3 bases; unmatched bases: 4. This CDR3 is built from 17 residues. Here the CDR3 DNA reads TGTGCCAGCAGCCAATCCCTAGCGGGGGGGGACACCGGGGAGCTGTTTTTT. This encodes CASSQSLAGGDTGELFF.

This clone came up once. The chain combines TRBV15 with TRBJ2-7, with 7 bases identical to TRBD2. The V and J ends lost 4 bases and 6 bases, in that order; junction bases with no gene match: 9. There are 14 residues in the CDR3. Germline V gene lookup returns CDR1 LNHNV and CDR2 YYDKDF (reference sequence). The CDR3 region has the DNA TGTGCCACCAGCACAACGGGGGGTTCAGGCGAGCAGTACTTC. It is translated as CATSTTGGSGEQYF. The full variable domain, rest sourced from reference TRBV15 and TRBJ2-7, is DAMVIQNPRYQVTQFGKPVTLSCSQTLNHNVMYWYQQKSSQAPKLLFHYYDKDFNNEADTPDNFQSRRPNTSFCFLDIRSPGLGDTAMYLCATSTTGGSGEQYFGPGTRLTVT.

The CDR3 nucleotides read TGTGCCAGCAGCTCGACAGTAAACGAGCAGTACTTC. Residues: CASSSTVNEQYF. This chain links TRBV11-3 with TRBJ2-7; perhaps TRBD1 as D (5 bases). The CDR3 contains 12 residues. Germline V lookup: CDR1 SGHNT, CDR2 YENEEA. Deletions cut 4 bases from V and 5 bases from J, with 9 bases between.

V is TRBV7-9 and J is TRBJ2-7; D is unresolved. The CDR3 contains 13 residues. V was trimmed by 11 bases and J by 0 bases, leaving 14 bases between them. Germline V gene lookup returns CDR1 SEHNR and CDR2 FQNEAQ (reference sequence). The CDR3 DNA sequence: TGTGCCGGAGCTGCCCTGACCTCCTACGAGCAGTACTTC. Translating gives CAGAALTSYEQYF.

This clone appeared a single time. This chain uses TRBV27 with TRBJ2-1; perhaps TRBD1 as D (6 bases). The germline V gene encodes CDR1 MNHEY and CDR2 SMNVEV (reference sequence). V was shortened by 6 bases and J by 1 base, with 10 bases between the two germline ends. The CDR3 length is 14 residues. In nucleotides, the CDR3 is TGTGCCAGCAGCTGGACAGTATCCTACAATGAGCAGTTCTTC. Translating it yields CASSWTVSYNEQFF.

J is TRBJ2-7 and V is TRBV27; no clear D. V lost 8 bases and J lost 6, with 8 bases in between. Germline CDR1 and CDR2: MNHEY and SMNVEV (reference sequence). This CDR3 is built from 10 residues. This CDR3 is CASGPFEQYF. For the CDR3, the DNA is TGTGCCAGCGGCCCATTCGAGCAGTACTTC.

This clone appeared a single time. The chain has TRBV6-1 and TRBJ2-1; tentative D call: TRBD2 (5 bases). Germline CDR1 MNHNS, CDR2 SASEGT. This CDR3 has 13 amino acids. V dropped 6 bases and J dropped 4 bases, with 10 bases sitting between them. This chain's CDR3 is CASSRTEYNEQFF. CDR3 nucleotide sequence: TGTGCCAGCAGCCGGACTGAGTACAATGAGCAGTTCTTC.

V usage is TRBV13 and J usage is TRBJ2-1, with D hard to call. Germline V CDR1 and CDR2: PRHDT, FYEKMQ (reference sequence). Trimming stripped 6 bases from V and 5 bases from J, with 14 bases between. The CDR3 length is 14 residues. This chain's CDR3 is CASSSLIFHNEQFF. CDR3 DNA sequence: TGTGCCAGCAGTTCCCTAATTTTCCACAATGAGCAGTTCTTC. Using reference TRBV13 and TRBJ2-1 for the parts outside the CDR3, the full variable domain is AAGVIQSPRHLIKEKRETATLKCYPIPRHDTVYWYQQGPGQDPQFLISFYEKMQSDKGSIPDRFSAQQFSDYHSELNMSSLELGDSALYFCASSSLIFHNEQFFGPGTRLTVL.

The chain uses TRBV7-3 and TRBJ2-3, with TRBD2 matching 10 bases. This CDR3 is 16 amino acids long. Per germline, CDR1 SGHTA and CDR2 FQGTGA. The V and J ends lost 3 bases and 2 bases, in that order; junction bases with no gene match: 5. In DNA, the CDR3 is TGTGCCAGCAGCTTGGTAGCGGGAGGCATCACAGATACGCAGTATTTT. It encodes CASSLVAGGITDTQYF.

V is TRBV27 and J is TRBJ1-1; D ambiguous. This CDR3 spans 13 amino acids. The germline V and J ends were trimmed by 0 bases and 1 base, with 3 bases remaining between them. The germline V gene has CDR1 MNHEY and CDR2 SMNVEV (reference sequence). CDR3 residues: CASSLSANTEAFF. For the CDR3, the DNA is TGTGCCAGCAGTTTATCGGCGAACACTGAAGCTTTCTTT.

For the CDR3, the DNA is TGTGCCAGCAGCTTAGCGTCTGGAAGGGGTTTAAACACTGAAGCTTTCTTT. It specifies CASSLASGRGLNTEAFF. The chain uses TRBV7-8 and TRBJ1-1; D may be TRBD1 (5 bases). Germline lookup yields CDR1 SGHVS and CDR2 FQNEAQ. V lost 0 bases and J 2 bases, leaving 16 bases between the germline ends. The CDR3 length is 17 residues.

The CDR3 spells CASSIVTPAEAFF. CDR3 nucleotide sequence: TGTGCCAGTAGTATAGTTACTCCGGCTGAAGCTTTCTTT. This chain connects TRBV19 to TRBJ1-1; no clear D. Between the trimmed V and J ends, which lost 1 base and 6 bases, there was a span of 9 bases. The CDR3 covers 13 residues. Germline CDR1 is LNHDA and CDR2 is SQIVND (reference sequence).

The V and J genes are TRBV4-3 and TRBJ2-5, with 10 bases matching TRBD1. Trimming removed 1 base from V and 4 bases from J; junction bases left unmatched: 15. This CDR3 is built from 19 residues. CDR1 LGHNA and CDR2 YSLEER come from the germline V gene. CDR3 loop: CASSQGTGTGVEGGETQYF. The CDR3 bases are TGCGCCAGCAGCCAAGGCACCGGGACAGGGGTTGAGGGGGGAGAGACCCAGTACTTC.